Listed here are 3 T cell receptor beta chains from one sample, sequenced in a study of shared clonotypes between healthy human individuals. The repertoire was sequenced with immunoSEQ multiplex PCR; TCRdb's copy has only in-frame clones and lacks some. The repertoire holds under 2,000,000 clones, just under 95% seen once, with 0.9% to 1.5% in the top ten. CD8 cells classed as naive were CD45RO-negative and positively selected for CCR7, excluding terminally differentiated effector memory CD45RA+ cells. Sequenced input: naive CD8+ T cells sorted from blood. The receptors were sampled from a man aged 18 to 29 in good health.

The CDR3, as DNA: TGTGCCAGCAGCTTAAACCGGGACAACTACGAGCAGTACTTC. This codes for CASSLNRDNYEQYF. The chain is built from TRBV7-8 and TRBJ2-7; D is perhaps TRBD1 (6 bases). V was clipped by 2 bases and J by 3 bases, with 11 bases between them. CDR1 and CDR2 (germline): SGHVS, FQNEAQ. This CDR3 is 14 amino acids long.

This rearrangement joins TRBV28 to TRBJ1-3; D possibly corresponds to TRBD1 (6 bases). Trimming pared 6 bases from V and 0 bases from J, leaving 15 bases between. Germline V gene sequence: CDR1 MDHEN, CDR2 SYDVKM. This CDR3 is 16 amino acids long. The CDR3 nucleotides are TGTGCCAGCAGAGGGGGGATGGGACCCTCTGGAAACACCATATATTTT. This sequence encodes CASRGGMGPSGNTIYF.

The CDR3 bases are TGTGCCAGCAGTTACTCATCTAGCGGGGTGTTGGGGGAGCAGTTCTTC. Its protein is CASSYSSSGVLGEQFF. The rearrangement links TRBV6-5 to TRBJ2-1; TRBD2 aligns across 9 bases. The CDR3 is 16 amino acids. In germline, CDR1 is MNHEY, CDR2 SVGAGI. Trimming took 0 bases from V and 10 from J; bases not matched to a gene: 10.